Each of the 19 T cell receptor beta chains below was sequenced from the same sample in a study of cytomegalovirus exposure and HLA in healthy donors. The PCR was carried out with 60 Vbeta primers and 13 Jbeta primers. Method: immunoSEQ multiplex PCR; TCRdb's copy keeps in-frame clones and lacks some. The sample lists 200,000 or so clones; over 75% were seen once. Sample: PBMCs. Receptors originate from a woman aged 30 to 39 in good health and CMV-seronegative.

The gene calls are TRBV7-9 and TRBJ1-3; D is unresolved. The V gene's germline CDR1 is SEHNR and CDR2 FQNEAQ (reference sequence). The CDR3 loop spans 13 amino acids. The germline V and J ends were trimmed by 11 bases and 3 bases, with 14 bases remaining between them. The DNA for the CDR3 is TGTGCCTCAGCGGGTCTTGGTGGAAACACCATATATTTT. Its protein is CASAGLGGNTIYF.

This chain joins TRBV15 and TRBJ2-2; the match to TRBD1 covers 7 bases. Trimming took 2 bases from V and 10 from J; bases not matched to a gene: 4. The CDR3 is 13 amino acids. The germline V gene encodes CDR1 LNHNV and CDR2 YYDKDF (reference sequence). This CDR3 reads CATSRKTGPELFF. CDR3 DNA sequence: TGTGCCACCAGCAGAAAGACAGGGCCGGAGCTGTTTTTT.

Remarks on this clone: An end of the junction does not agree with germline; a read error may underlie this. The chain employs TRBV29-1 and TRBJ1-1, with 8 bases identical to TRBD1. The CDR3 runs 17 residues. The germline V gene encodes CDR1 SQVTM and CDR2 ANQGSEA. As DNA, the CDR3 is TGCAGCCTTGAAAGGGAACAGGGGGTTTGGGTGGACACTGAAGCTTTCTTT. Its translation: CSLEREQGVWVDTEAFF. Full variable domain (outside the CDR3, taken from reference TRBV29-1 and TRBJ1-1): SAVISQKPSRDICQRGTSLTIQCQVDSQVTMMFWYRQQPGQSLTLIATANQGSEATYESGFVIDKFPISRPNLTFSTLTVSNMSPEDSSIYLCSLEREQGVWVDTEAFFGQGTRLTVV.

This rearrangement joins TRBV7-2 to TRBJ1-4, with 12 bases matching TRBD1. The J segment lost 8 bases and the V segment lost 5 bases, leaving 6 bases of the junction unmatched. CDR3 length: 15 residues. Germline lookup yields CDR1 SGHTA and CDR2 FQGNSA. In DNA form, the CDR3 reads TGTGCCAGCAGCCCCGGGACAGGGGGCAGGGAAAAACTGTTTTTT. Translated: CASSPGTGGREKLFF.

The chain is built from TRBV5-1 and TRBJ2-2; 8 bases line up with TRBD2. CDR3 length: 16 amino acids. Germline loops: CDR1 SGHRS, CDR2 YFSETQ. Trimming removed 3 bases from V and 4 bases from J; junction bases left unmatched: 8. In nucleotides, the CDR3 is TGCGCCAGCAGCTGGACGACGGGGGGGATCACCGGGGAGCTGTTTTTT. As protein: CASSWTTGGITGELFF.

For the CDR3, the DNA is TGTGCCAGCAGCTTGGCAGGGGGCGGTGAAAAACTGTTTTTT. Translation: CASSLAGGGEKLFF. The V and J genes are TRBV5-4 and TRBJ1-4, with 8 positions matching TRBD1. CDR1 SGHNT and CDR2 YYREEE come from the germline V gene (reference sequence). The CDR3 has 14 residues. Trimming at V came to 0 bases and at J to 7 bases, leaving 2 bases not matched to a gene.

The rearrangement joins TRBV7-8 to TRBJ2-1, with 8 nucleotides matching TRBD2. CDR1 and CDR2 from the germline V gene are SGHVS and FQNEAQ. This CDR3 contains 15 residues. J was trimmed by 5 bases and V by 0 bases; bases with no gene match: 3. In nucleotides, the CDR3 is TGTGCCAGCAGCTTAGCGGTAGCGGGGAACAATGAGCAGTTCTTC. It is translated as CASSLAVAGNNEQFF.

Note on this clone: Other DNA sequences in this specimen translate into the identical CDR3. The chain carries TRBV27 and TRBJ1-1; D is ambiguous. Trimming took 2 bases from V and 1 from J, leaving 8 bases between them. Germline V CDR1 and CDR2: MNHEY, SMNVEV (reference sequence). The CDR3 consists of 14 residues. The chain's CDR3 is CASSLARQNTEAFF. DNA of the CDR3: TGTGCCAGCAGTTTAGCACGACAGAACACTGAAGCTTTCTTT.

This clone has just one count. J is TRBJ2-7 and V is TRBV9, with 9 bases matching TRBD2. The CDR3 length is 16 residues. V dropped 0 bases and J dropped 3; count of bases not matched to a gene: 7. Per germline, CDR1 SGDLS and CDR2 YYNGEE. The CDR3 spells CASSVDVGTSIYEQYF. The CDR3 DNA reads as TGTGCCAGCAGCGTAGACGTGGGGACTAGCATCTACGAGCAGTACTTC.

This rearrangement joins TRBV5-1 to TRBJ1-6; the D gene is possibly TRBD1 (5 bases). CDR1 SGHRS and CDR2 YFSETQ come from the germline V gene. This CDR3 region has 14 residues. Trimming cost V 0 bases and J 9 bases, with 10 bases left between them. The CDR3 reads CASSLVDNLSPLHF. The CDR3 coding sequence is TGCGCCAGCAGCTTGGTGGACAATCTTTCACCCCTCCACTTT. Looking up the rest from reference TRBV5-1 and TRBJ1-6 gives the full variable domain: KAGVTQTPRYLIKTRGQQVTLSCSPISGHRSVSWYQQTPGQGLQFLFEYFSETQRNKGNFPGRFSGRQFSNSRSEMNVSTLELGDSALYLCASSLVDNLSPLHFGNGTRLTVT.

The CDR3 sequence: CASSSLVQGEGEQFF. The CDR3 DNA follows: TGTGCCAGTAGTAGCCTAGTCCAGGGTGAAGGTGAGCAGTTCTTC. The V and J genes are TRBV19 and TRBJ2-1; TRBD1 might be the D (5 bases). V lost 4 bases and J lost 9, with 19 bases in between. Germline CDR1 LNHDA, CDR2 SQIVND (reference sequence). CDR3 length: 15 residues.

V and J are TRBV5-1 and TRBJ2-5; D remains ambiguous. Trimming pared 2 bases from V and 3 bases from J, leaving 5 bases between. Per germline, CDR1 SGHRS and CDR2 YFSETQ. This CDR3 comprises 12 residues. The CDR3 here is CASSFNKETQYF. CDR3 nucleotides: TGCGCCAGCAGCTTTAATAAAGAGACCCAGTACTTC.

The J gene is TRBJ2-5, the V gene TRBV4-2; D is ambiguous. The V end was cut by 1 base, the J end by 2 bases, with 11 bases between. The CDR3 spans 15 residues. Germline assignment: CDR1 LGHNA and CDR2 YNFKEQ. CDR3 region: CASSQVGDSQETQYF. The CDR3 nucleotides are TGTGCCAGCAGCCAAGTTGGAGACTCACAAGAGACCCAGTACTTC.

This clone was detected only once. The chain has TRBV6-6 and TRBJ2-7, with 10 bases lining up with TRBD1. CDR1 and CDR2 from the germline V gene are MNHNY and SVGAGI (reference sequence). V was clipped by 6 bases and J by 6 bases; unmatched bases: 11. The CDR3 sequence is 15 residues long. The CDR3: CASSLRDRGLTEQYF. The DNA of the CDR3 is TGTGCCAGCAGCCTTAGGGACAGGGGTTTAACCGAGCAGTACTTC.

This chain joins TRBV10-1 and TRBJ2-4; 7 bases align to TRBD1. This CDR3 comprises 16 residues. V gave up 5 bases and J gave up 3 bases; unmatched junction bases: 10. Germline V gives CDR1 WNHNN, CDR2 SYGVQD (reference sequence). The CDR3 bases are TGCGCCAGCAGTACCCCGGGACAGAGACACAAAAACATTCAGTACTTC. It translates to CASSTPGQRHKNIQYF.

This clone was recorded once. This chain links TRBV9 with TRBJ1-2; the match to TRBD1 covers 7 bases. V lost 0 bases and J lost 4; bases outside the gene matches: 9. The CDR3 runs 16 residues. Germline-derived CDR1 and CDR2 are SGDLS and YYNGEE. The CDR3 here is CASSVEVQTGPYGYTF. The CDR3, as DNA: TGTGCCAGCAGCGTAGAGGTACAGACAGGGCCCTATGGCTACACCTTC.

The chain combines TRBV19 with TRBJ1-1; D not resolved. In germline, CDR1 is LNHDA, CDR2 SQIVND (reference sequence). The CDR3 has 14 residues. The V gene lost 3 bases and the J gene lost 1 base, with 9 bases spanning the gap. Written as DNA, the CDR3 is TGTGCCAGTAGTATGGGCAGACAGAACACTGAAGCTTTCTTT. This codes for CASSMGRQNTEAFF. Full variable domain (remainder filled in from reference TRBV19 and TRBJ1-1): DGGITQSPKYLFRKEGQNVTLSCEQNLNHDAMYWYRQDPGQGLRLIYYSQIVNDFQKGDIAEGYSVSREKKESFPLTVTSAQKNPTAFYLCASSMGRQNTEAFFGQGTRLTVV.

The chain recombines TRBV27 with TRBJ1-1; the D gene is possibly TRBD1 (5 bases). Germline CDR1 is MNHEY and CDR2 is SMNVEV (reference sequence). This CDR3 spans 12 amino acids. V gave up 5 bases and J gave up 11 bases, with 15 bases separating them. The CDR3 nucleotides read TGTGCCAGCAGTCCCGGGGGGACTCGGGCTTTCTTT. Protein sequence: CASSPGGTRAFF.

CDR3 amino acids: CASSPLRGTNEKLFF. The DNA of the CDR3 is TGCGCCAGCAGCCCATTACGGGGAACTAATGAAAAACTGTTTTTT. This chain joins TRBV5-1 and TRBJ1-4; D call uncertain. V was trimmed by 4 bases and J by 1 base, leaving 11 bases between them. This CDR3 has 15 amino acids. Germline V gene data show CDR1 as SGHRS and CDR2 as YFSETQ.